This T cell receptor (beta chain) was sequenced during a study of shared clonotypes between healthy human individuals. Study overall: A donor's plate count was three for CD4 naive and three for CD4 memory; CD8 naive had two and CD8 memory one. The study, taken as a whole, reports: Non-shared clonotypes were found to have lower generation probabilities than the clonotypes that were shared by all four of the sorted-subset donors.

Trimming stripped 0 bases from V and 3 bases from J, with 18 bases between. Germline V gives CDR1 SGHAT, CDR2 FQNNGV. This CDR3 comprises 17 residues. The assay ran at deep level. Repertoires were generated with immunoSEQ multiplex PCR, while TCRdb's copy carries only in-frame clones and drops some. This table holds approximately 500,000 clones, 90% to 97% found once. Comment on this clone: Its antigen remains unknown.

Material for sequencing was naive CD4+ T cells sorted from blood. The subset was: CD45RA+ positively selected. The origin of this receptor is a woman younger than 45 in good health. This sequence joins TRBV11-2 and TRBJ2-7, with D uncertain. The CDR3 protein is CASSLEGLSAQVYEQYF. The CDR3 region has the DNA TGTGCCAGCAGCTTAGAGGGCTTGTCGGCACAAGTCTACGAGCAGTACTTC.